These T cell receptor beta chains were read from a single sample in a study of T cell responses to AZD1222 COVID-19 vaccine. This table comes from immunoSEQ multiplex PCR, and its TCRdb copy is limited to in-frame clones, with some not included. The sample comprises about 140,000 clones, 85% to 95% of which are singletons, and around 2.7% rests with the top ten. The sample in question was peripheral blood, obtained on day 0 of AZD1222 vaccination. These receptors were obtained from an adult in good health. Each CDR3 is given with its conserved first and last residue.

>13|TRBV2|TRBJ1-2
CASRTSPNYGYTF
>15|TRBV7-2|TRBJ2-3
CASSPDRNPTDTQYF
>13|TRBV7-2|TRBJ2-7
CASTETTGTRQYF
>15|TRBV18|TRBJ1-6
CASSPSLPYNSPLHF
>15|TRBV18|TRBJ2-3
CASSLQGARTDTQYF
>15|TRBV5-4|TRBJ2-7
CASSLAKSFHYEQYF
>16|TRBV4-3|TRBJ2-1
CASSQDLGSGVNEQFF
>13|TRBV7-2|TRBJ2-5
CASSLVGVETQYF
>14|TRBV6-5|TRBJ1-2
CASGWGTGDGGYTF
>17|TRBV5-1|TRBJ2-5
CASSLDPRVLAKETQYF
>15|TRBV5-1|TRBJ1-1
CASSYAGGGDTEAFF
>13|TRBV5-6|TRBJ1-1
CASSLELSRVAFF
>14|TRBV5-1|TRBJ2-3
CASSLSDSTDTQYF
>15|TRBV11-3|TRBJ1-3
CASSPTGFAGNTIYF
>15|TRBV27|TRBJ2-7
CASSASSGNPYEQYF
>16|TRBV6-1|TRBJ2-1
CASSEVPGRGDNEQFF
>20|TRBV9|TRBJ2-1
CASSPRDGVAGLSSYNEQFF
>15|TRBV9|TRBJ2-7
CASSVASGFSYEQYF
>14|TRBV5-1|TRBJ1-1
CASSFLGMDTEAFF
>15|TRBV5-1|TRBJ1-4
CASSLDTGAARKLFF
>16|TRBV16|TRBJ2-1
CASSLPRGPTYNEQFF
>14|TRBV19|TRBJ2-7
CASSTPGQSYEQYF
>12|TRBV7-3|TRBJ1-2
CASSQDGYGYTF
>14|TRBV7-9|TRBJ1-2
CASSIGTQVGGYTF
>17|TRBV19|TRBJ1-5
CASSSLSGRPFNQPQHF
>12|TRBV12-3/TRBV12-4|TRBJ1-1
CASSLAASEAFF
>16|TRBV6-6|TRBJ2-1
CASSYLVQGVGNEQFF
>16|TRBV10-3|TRBJ1-2
CAISEGGLRGAYGYTF
>12|TRBV12-3/TRBV12-4|TRBJ1-1
CASSLLAVQAFF
>14|TRBV2|TRBJ1-2
CAGGAAGPDYGYTF
>13|TRBV28|TRBJ1-5
CASRTVYNQPQHF
>17|TRBV11-2|TRBJ2-6
CASTEKGPFSGANVLTF
>15|TRBV5-1|TRBJ1-6
CASSYAGTGNSPLHF
>15|TRBV11-3|TRBJ1-4
CASSGGEPTNEKLFF
>15|TRBV2|TRBJ2-1
CASSEVLQTYNEQFF
>13|TRBV14|TRBJ1-1
CASSQNWWTEAFF
>15|TRBV24-1|TRBJ2-5
CATSDVTSSQETQYF
>17|TRBV23-1|TRBJ2-2
CASSRASPQGLKGELFF
>13|TRBV15|TRBJ1-2
CATSRGHIYGYTF
>14|TRBV9|TRBJ2-7
CASSERLAGDEQYF
>17|TRBV7-9|TRBJ2-5
CASSLGTRVSASETQYF
>13|TRBV24-1|TRBJ2-2
CATSDPGVGELFF
>16|TRBV11-2|TRBJ2-5
CASSNPRDGSRETQYF
>16|TRBV5-4|TRBJ2-1
CASSYAALGSYNEQFF
>16|TRBV6-5|TRBJ1-1
CASSSYGGGMGTEAFF
>11|TRBV3-1/TRBV3-2|TRBJ2-1
CGSAGGNEQFF
>15|TRBV27|TRBJ1-2
CASSRTGAGGLGYTF
>14|TRBV2|TRBJ2-7
CASSALPSSYEQYF
>13|TRBV30|TRBJ2-7
CAWSHRLGYEQYF
>13|TRBV2|TRBJ1-4
CANGKIRDEKLFF
>14|TRBV5-1|TRBJ2-7
CASSFTVPGVEQYF
>15|TRBV13|TRBJ1-5
CASSSRRGIGQPQHF
>14|TRBV28|TRBJ2-7
CASSKAQFLYEQYF
>14|TRBV5-4|TRBJ2-2
CASTRGANTGELFF
>16|TRBV7-9|TRBJ2-3
CASSPPTSGGRLTQYF
>16|TRBV9|TRBJ1-2
CASSVDVEFSQDGYTF